Listed below are T cell receptor beta chains from one sample, sequenced in a study of response to subunit inactivated influenza vaccine. Via MiXCR, TCRdb re-called the RT-PCR reads, giving one row per CDR3 protein. Of about 570,000 distinct CDR3 sequences in the sample, roughly 12% were seen once. Separately, the same data were catalogued under a study of T cells expressing NK-cell markers.

Sequencing used PBMCs from blood, obtained on the day of vaccination. These receptors originate from a man in his fifties or sixties who received an inactivated influenza vaccine. Each CDR3 is given with its conserved first and last residue. D genes are given only for firm matches. Only some rows state a clone size, as once, few, many or a class for expanded clones.

>11|many|.|TRBJ1-2|TRBV29-1
CSIPDGAGYTF
TGCAGCATTCCGGACGGCGCGGGCTACACCTTC
>15|few|TRBD1|TRBJ2-1|TRBV27
CASSLSQGAVNEQFF
TGTGCCAGCAGTTTATCCCAGGGGGCGGTGAATGAGCAGTTCTTC
>12|few|.|TRBJ2-1|TRBV4-3
CASSKGYNEQFF
TGCGCCAGCAGTAAAGGCTACAATGAGCAGTTCTTC
>13|.|.|TRBJ2-7|TRBV29-1
CSVEGQNSYEQYF
TGCAGCGTTGAAGGACAGAACTCCTACGAGCAGTACTTC
>16|.|.|TRBJ1-1|TRBV5-1
CASSEESLGPRGKAFF
TGCGCCAGCAGCGAGGAGTCTTTGGGGCCACGAGGAAAAGCTTTCTTT
>15|few|TRBD1|TRBJ2-2|TRBV6-1
CASSPGGGLSGELFF
TGTGCCAGCAGTCCAGGGGGCGGATTATCCGGGGAGCTGTTTTTT
>17|few|TRBD2|TRBJ2-7|TRBV7-9
CASSLGEERGVSYEQYF
TGTGCCAGCAGCTTAGGGGAGGAGCGGGGGGTCTCCTACGAGCAGTACTTC
>14|.|.|TRBJ2-5|TRBV5-6
CASSLGRGTETQYF
TGTGCCAGCAGCTTGGGGCGGGGTACAGAGACCCAGTACTTC
>15|.|TRBD2|TRBJ2-3|TRBV12-3/TRBV12-4
CASSGGLARTDTQYF
TGTGCCAGCAGTGGGGGACTAGCGCGCACAGATACGCAGTATTTT
>15|.|.|TRBJ1-6|TRBV20-1
CSARRQSSYNSPLHF
TGCAGTGCTAGAAGACAGAGCTCCTATAATTCACCCCTCCACTTT
>13|few|.|TRBJ2-2|TRBV29-1
CSVRTLNTGELFF
TGCAGCGTCCGGACCCTAAACACCGGGGAGCTGTTTTTT
>14|once|TRBD2|TRBJ2-3|TRBV28
CASSFSAGADTQYF
TGTGCCAGCAGTTTCTCGGCGGGAGCAGATACGCAGTATTTT
>11|many|.|TRBJ2-1|TRBV11-2
CASGSYNEQFF
TGTGCCAGTGGCTCCTACAATGAGCAGTTCTTC
>15|.|.|TRBJ2-2|TRBV5-4
CASSRDTLDTGELFF
TGTGCCAGCAGCCGGGACACCTTGGACACCGGGGAGCTGTTTTTT
>17|few|TRBD2|TRBJ2-7|TRBV6-5
CASSYSIGTSGNYEQYF
TGTGCCAGCAGTTACTCGATTGGGACTAGCGGAAACTACGAGCAGTACTTC
>14|many|.|TRBJ2-7|TRBV29-1
CSVTPQGRSYEQYF
TGCAGCGTCACCCCGCAGGGTAGGTCCTACGAGCAGTACTTC
>14|.|.|TRBJ1-2|TRBV27
CASRVLGSTHGYTF
TGTGCCAGCAGGGTTCTAGGGTCCACCCATGGCTACACCTTC
>14|.|TRBD1|TRBJ2-7|TRBV25-1
CASSSTGGPHEQYF
TGTGCCAGCAGTAGCACAGGGGGGCCCCACGAGCAGTACTTC
>13|many|.|TRBJ2-7|TRBV4-3
CASSMQGGYEQYF
TGCGCCAGCAGCATGCAGGGAGGTTACGAGCAGTACTTC
>16|.|TRBD1|TRBJ1-2|TRBV28
CASSPAPGQGSYGYTF
TGTGCCAGCAGTCCAGCCCCGGGACAGGGGTCCTATGGCTACACCTTC
>15|few|.|TRBJ1-1|TRBV6-5
CASSYSSGASGEAFF
TGTGCCAGCAGTTACTCTTCCGGGGCCTCTGGTGAAGCTTTCTTT
>16|many|.|TRBJ2-1|TRBV19
CASSIEQTLSGNEQFF
TGTGCCAGTAGTATAGAACAGACCCTATCCGGCAATGAGCAGTTCTTC
>16|.|TRBD1|TRBJ1-5|TRBV6-2/TRBV6-3
CASSRQGGIGNQPQHF
TGTGCCAGCAGCCGACAGGGGGGCATTGGCAATCAGCCCCAGCATTTT
>14|many|.|TRBJ2-2|TRBV5-6
CASSFYTRTGELFF
TGTGCCAGCAGCTTCTATACCAGGACCGGGGAGCTGTTTTTT
>15|few|TRBD1|TRBJ2-7|TRBV20-1
CSARGWTGGAYEQYF
TGCAGTGCTAGAGGTTGGACAGGGGGCGCGTACGAGCAGTACTTC
>10|many|.|TRBJ1-1|TRBV29-1
CSVMNTEAFF
TGCAGTGTAATGAACACTGAAGCTTTCTTT
>12|.|TRBD1|TRBJ2-5|TRBV7-9
CASMTGEETQYF
TGTGCCAGCATGACAGGGGAAGAGACCCAGTACTTC
>14|.|.|TRBJ2-3|TRBV7-2
CASSRDRRTDTQYF
TGTGCCAGCAGCCGAGACAGACGCACAGATACGCAGTATTTT
>14|.|TRBD2|TRBJ2-2|TRBV30
CAWSSGRAGGELFF
TGTGCCTGGAGTAGCGGGAGGGCCGGCGGGGAGCTGTTTTTT
>14|.|.|TRBJ2-3|TRBV4-3
CASSQEDTSDTQYF
TGCGCCAGCAGCCAAGAGGACACATCAGATACGCAGTATTTT
>15|many|TRBD2|TRBJ2-7|TRBV19
CASSRTSGTAYEQYF
TGTGCCAGTAGCCGGACTAGCGGGACGGCCTACGAGCAGTACTTC